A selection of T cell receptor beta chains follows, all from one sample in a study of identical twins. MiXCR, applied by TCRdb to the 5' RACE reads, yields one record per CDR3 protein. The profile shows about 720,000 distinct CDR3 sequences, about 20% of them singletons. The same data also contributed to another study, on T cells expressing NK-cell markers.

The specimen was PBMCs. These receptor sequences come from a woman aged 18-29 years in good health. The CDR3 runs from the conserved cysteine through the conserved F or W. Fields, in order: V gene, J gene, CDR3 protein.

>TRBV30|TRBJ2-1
CAWSRPSSYNEQFF
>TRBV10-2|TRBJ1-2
CASKRGGGNYGYTF
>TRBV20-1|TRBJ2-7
CSARGQVDYEQYF
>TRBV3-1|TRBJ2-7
CASCSNPGYSYEQYF
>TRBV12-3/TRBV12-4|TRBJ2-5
CASSPQGPPETQYF
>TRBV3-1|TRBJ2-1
CATSSPGVTENEQFF
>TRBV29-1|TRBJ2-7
CSIRQGTDYEQYF
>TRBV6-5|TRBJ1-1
CASSYPTQFGTEAFF
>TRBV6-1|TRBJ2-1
CASRISGRNEQFF
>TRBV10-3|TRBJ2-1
CAIGPGQGHNEQFF
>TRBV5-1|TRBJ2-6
CASRVSSGANVLTF
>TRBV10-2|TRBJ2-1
CASSELGTKKGNEQFF
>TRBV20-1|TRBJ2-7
CSARLIATYEQYF
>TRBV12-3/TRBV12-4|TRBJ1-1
CASSLTVWDTEAFF
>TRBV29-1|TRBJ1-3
CSVEVGGGNTIYF
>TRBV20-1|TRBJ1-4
CSARSGSTNEKLFF
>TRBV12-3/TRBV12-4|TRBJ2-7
CASRPYEQYF